This TCR beta chain was observed in a study of Graves' ophthalmopathy and Graves' hyperthyroidism. The CDR3 covers 13 residues. The germline V gene has CDR1 SQVTM and CDR2 ANQGSEA. V shed 4 bases and J shed 0 bases, with 10 bases lying between them. Other autoimmune diseases, uncontrolled infections, pregnancy and lactation each led to patient exclusion. Study-level points and caveats: Progression of ophthalmopathy was predicted by the model with approximately 71% sensitivity and around 72% specificity. The blood repertoire also included most expanded thyroid clonotypes above 0.001 frequency.

As to this clonotype: Antigen unknown.

As the template, RNA transcripts were used to amplify TCR beta CDR3 regions. First-round RT-PCR employed HTBI primers, with a second-round multiplex PCR after it. TCRdb processed the multiplex PCR reads anew with MiXCR; each CDR3 protein has one entry. The sample includes 900,000 to 1,200,000 distinct CDR3 sequences, around a third seen only once; the top ten take around 10%. What was sequenced was peripheral blood or thyroid tissue (not recorded which). The origin of this receptor is an adult man with Graves' hyperthyroidism. The chain is built from TRBV29-1 and TRBJ2-7; TRBD1 might be the D (5 bases). Here the CDR3 DNA reads TGCAGCGTTGTCCCTGGGGCCTCCTACGAGCAGTACTTC. This translates into CSVVPGASYEQYF.